This entry lists 7 T cell receptor beta chains sequenced from one sample in a study of blood T cell repertoires in COVID-19. The table came from immunoSEQ multiplex PCR; TCRdb's copy has only in-frame clones and leaves some out. The sample holds roughly 150,000 clones; 75% to 85% are singletons and the top ten take just over 0.55%. The sample taken for sequencing was peripheral blood. Receptors originate from a man between 60 and 75 years old with acute or convalescent COVID-19.

The chain is built from TRBV27 and TRBJ1-5; 7 nucleotides agree with TRBD1. The CDR3 runs to 15 residues. Germline V gene sequence: CDR1 MNHEY, CDR2 SMNVEV (reference sequence). Germline trimming cut 5 bases from V and 7 bases from J; bases unmatched to any gene: 11. The DNA for the CDR3 is TGTGCCAGCAGTACCCGACAGGGTATGGGACAGCCCCAGCATTTT. This codes for CASSTRQGMGQPQHF.

With regard to this clone: Other DNA sequences in the sample encode the same CDR3. V and J are TRBV25-1 and TRBJ1-2, with TRBD1 identical over 9 bases. The ends lost 6 bases at V and 8 bases at J; junction bases unmatched: 7. Germline V lookup: CDR1 MGHDK, CDR2 SYGVNS. The CDR3 is made up of 13 amino acids. CDR3 sequence: CASSAGTGNGYTF. CDR3 coding DNA: TGTGCCAGCAGCGCTGGGACAGGGAACGGCTACACCTTC.

The chain links TRBV6-5 to TRBJ1-2, with 7 bases aligning to TRBD1. The CDR3 has 14 amino acids. Per germline, CDR1 MNHEY and CDR2 SVGAGI. V lost 6 bases and J lost 5; bases outside the gene matches: 9. Written as DNA, the CDR3 is TGTGCCAGCAGGGGACAGCAACAAGGGTATGGCTACACCTTC. It translates to CASRGQQQGYGYTF.

V usage is TRBV20-1 and J usage is TRBJ2-5; D possibly corresponds to TRBD1 (5 bases). The CDR3 loop spans 11 amino acids. Germline V CDR1 and CDR2: DFQATT, SNEGSKA (reference sequence). Between the trimmed V and J ends, which lost 4 bases and 6 bases, there was a span of 9 bases. CDR3 protein: CSAKQVQTQYF. In DNA form, the CDR3 reads TGCAGTGCTAAACAGGTCCAGACCCAGTACTTC.

This sequence joins TRBV6-2 or TRBV6-3 and TRBJ2-1; 10 bases line up with TRBD1. This CDR3 is 16 amino acids long. Looked up from germline, CDR1 is MNHEY and CDR2 is SVGEGT. With 5 bases clipped from V and 7 bases from J, the junction kept 11 bases outside the gene matches. This CDR3 is CASSRRQGALGNEQFF. Here the CDR3 DNA reads TGTGCCAGCAGTCGACGACAGGGGGCGCTGGGGAATGAGCAGTTCTTC.

To note about this clone: This CDR3 is also generated by other DNA sequences in the sample. CDR3 amino acids: CSVRSLGELFF. The DNA of the CDR3 is TGCAGCGTTAGGAGTTTAGGGGAGCTGTTTTTT. The chain combines TRBV29-1 with TRBJ2-2, with no clear D. V was shortened by 5 bases and J by 8 bases, with 9 bases between the two germline ends. Germline V CDR1 and CDR2: SQVTM, ANQGSEA. CDR3 length: 11 amino acids.

This chain links TRBV2 with TRBJ1-1; D remains unclear. Trimming removed 1 base at V and 5 bases at J, with 11 bases between. In germline, CDR1 is SNHLY, CDR2 FYNNEI. The CDR3 totals 14 residues. CDR3 bases: TGTGCCAGCAGTGAAGGGGCGAGACGAACTGAAGCTTTCTTT. It is translated as CASSEGARRTEAFF.